This T cell receptor (beta chain) is from a study of blood T cells in healthy people across ages. Study results and caveats: Possibly confounding the expanded clonotype changes was the fact that donor CMV status was unknown. Versus aged donors, long-lived donors had higher diversity and more naive CD4+ cells.

For the second PCR, which ran for roughly 7 to 11 cycles, a sample-barcoded 5' primer and a J-beta primer mix were used. The template-switch adaptor was a 5' adaptor with 12 random nucleotides. It tagged each cDNA molecule. TCRdb re-called the 5' RACE reads with MiXCR, one entry per CDR3 protein. The sample contains more than 1,400,000 distinct CDR3 sequences, approximately 38% of which appear only once. Peripheral blood, ten milliliters per donor, was collected. A remark on this clonotype: Its specificity is unknown.

CDR3 length equals 15 residues. Trimming removed 1 base from V and 6 bases from J; junction bases left unmatched: 6. V is TRBV12-3 or TRBV12-4 and J is TRBJ1-1, with 9 bases lining up with TRBD1. This clonotype originated in a woman under 30 in good health. The sequencing input was blood. The CDR3 bases are TGTGCCAGCAGTTTAGGGGACAGGGAAGGACCTGAAGCTTTCTTT. It specifies CASSLGDREGPEAFF.